This TCR beta chain was found in a study of blood T cell repertoires in COVID-19. Background on the study: The study drew acute and convalescent COVID-19 samples from the United States, Italy and Spain. Sources were T cells, B-cell-depleted T cells, or PBMCs; the material itself was cDNA or gDNA.

Trimming removed 4 bases from V and 8 bases from J, with 14 bases in between. Germline V gene sequence: CDR1 MDHEN, CDR2 SYDVKM. The CDR3 runs 13 residues. Seattle's enrolled individuals joined amid active infection and were then monitored longitudinally. Original analysis: Quantification of nucleated cells was approximated via reference gene primer amplification. Here immunoSEQ multiplex PCR was the method, and the copy in TCRdb shows in-frame clones only, minus some. V and J calls and clone size are as listed in that table; D and trimming were resolved from the DNA. This sample has some 400,000 clones; 70% to 90% occur once, and the top ten carry over 9.5%.

The receptor comes from a woman in her twenties or thirties with COVID-19, enrolled during active disease. Sequenced: peripheral blood. The V gene is TRBV28, the J gene TRBJ1-2; D might be TRBD1 (5 bases). The CDR3 nucleotides are TGTGCCAGCAGTTCGTCAGGGAGGCAGGGCTACACCTTC. It is translated as CASSSSGRQGYTF.